This T cell receptor beta chain came from a study of post-analysis software for immune sequencing data. Concerning this clonotype itself: The antigen remains unidentified.

The V end was cut by 6 bases, the J end by 3 bases, with 15 bases between. CDR1 is MDHEN, CDR2 SYDVKM, per germline. CDR3 length: 14 amino acids. The library was made from cDNA and included unique molecular identifiers. Each CDR3 protein is one row after TCRdb ran MiXCR on the PCR reads. The sample comprises about 540,000 distinct CDR3 sequences, roughly 34% of which are singletons, and around 6.1% rests with the top ten. The study, taken as a whole, reports: Strong co-clustering by F measure linked samples that shared a preparation batch. Relative to controls, patients had a handful of TRBV segments at higher frequency, with TRBV5-6, TRBV5-1 and TRBV20-1 among these. Multiple sclerosis patients showed significantly lower normalized Chao1 diversity than controls did.

This receptor was taken from a girl under 18 with multiple sclerosis. Sequenced: blood. The chain combines TRBV28 with TRBJ2-7; D perhaps matches TRBD1 (6 bases). In nucleotides, the CDR3 is TGTGCCAGCAGCCCCGCAGGGGCGTTCTACGAGCAGTACTTC. Its translation: CASSPAGAFYEQYF.